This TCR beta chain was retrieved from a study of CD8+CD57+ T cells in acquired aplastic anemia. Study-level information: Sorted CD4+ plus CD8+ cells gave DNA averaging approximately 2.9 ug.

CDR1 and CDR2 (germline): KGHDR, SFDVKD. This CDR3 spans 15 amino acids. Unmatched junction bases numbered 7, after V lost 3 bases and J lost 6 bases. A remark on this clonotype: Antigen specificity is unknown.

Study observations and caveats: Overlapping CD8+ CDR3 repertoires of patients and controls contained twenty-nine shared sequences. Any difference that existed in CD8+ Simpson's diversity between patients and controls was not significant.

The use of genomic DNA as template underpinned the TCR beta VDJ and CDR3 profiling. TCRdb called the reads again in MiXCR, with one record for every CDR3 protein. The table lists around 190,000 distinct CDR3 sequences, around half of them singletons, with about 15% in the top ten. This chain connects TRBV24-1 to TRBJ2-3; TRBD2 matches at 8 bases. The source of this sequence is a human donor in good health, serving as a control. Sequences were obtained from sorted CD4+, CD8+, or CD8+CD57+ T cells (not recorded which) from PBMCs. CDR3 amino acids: CATSDTSGGIDTQYF. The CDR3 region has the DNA TGTGCCACCAGTGATACTAGCGGAGGCATTGATACGCAGTATTTT.